This TCR beta chain is drawn from a study of cytomegalovirus exposure and HLA in healthy donors. Across the study: An early release of data contained 75 million to 90 million unique TCRs, which came from HLA-typed donors. Study-wide findings and caveats: As was reported, the HLA-A and HLA-B alleles of most subjects were accurately predicted from TCR beta sequences. Further analysis, carried out later, found HLA-associated TCR beta chains more clonally expanded than equally common other chains. Segments of the TCR beta V type were, in most cases, productive about 87% or about 30% of the time in an earlier analysis.

With respect to this clone: The target antigen is unknown.

Use of 60 Vbeta and 13 Jbeta primers characterized the PCR. This table comes from immunoSEQ multiplex PCR, and its TCRdb copy is limited to in-frame clones, with some not included. Among about 220,000 clones listed, about 75% were seen once. The germline V gene encodes CDR1 KGHSH and CDR2 LQKENI. This CDR3 is built from 12 residues. V was clipped by 4 bases and J by 6 bases; unmatched bases: 1. The source is a young woman in good health and CMV-seronegative. The sample was PBMCs. The chain is built from TRBV18 and TRBJ1-1; 8 bases fit TRBD1. CDR3 coding DNA: TGTGCCAGCTCACAACAGGGGGCTGAAGCTTTCTTT. This encodes CASSQQGAEAFF.